This T cell receptor (beta chain) emerged from a study of CD8+CD57+ T cells in acquired aplastic anemia. At the level of the study: Each DNA sample taken from sorted CD4+ and CD8+ cells came to about 3.2 ug on average.

Sequenced patients had shown CD8+CD57+ cell expansion by flow cytometry. Every one of the patients had aplastic anemia (severe, acquired). As regards this clonotype: The antigen is unknown.

Germline CDR1 reads MGHDK; CDR2 reads SYGVNS. CDR3 size: 16 residues. V lost 5 bases to trimming and J lost 5 bases; unmatched junction nucleotides: 8. Genomic DNA was employed as the template in profiling TCR beta VDJ and CDR3. One entry per CDR3 protein, called by TCRdb with MiXCR from the reads. The sample has approximately 190,000 distinct CDR3 sequences; 48% are singletons. General study findings and limits: About 29 sequences, all CD8+ CDR3, were shared between patients and controls.

The receptor was isolated from a human donor with aplastic anemia. Sequenced sample: sorted CD4+, CD8+, or CD8+CD57+ T cells (not recorded which) from PBMCs. The rearrangement links TRBV25-1 to TRBJ1-6; 8 bases match TRBD1. The CDR3 loop is CASSSRTGSNNSPLHF. CDR3 coding DNA: TGTGCCAGCAGTTCCCGGACAGGGTCAAATAATTCACCCCTCCACTTT.